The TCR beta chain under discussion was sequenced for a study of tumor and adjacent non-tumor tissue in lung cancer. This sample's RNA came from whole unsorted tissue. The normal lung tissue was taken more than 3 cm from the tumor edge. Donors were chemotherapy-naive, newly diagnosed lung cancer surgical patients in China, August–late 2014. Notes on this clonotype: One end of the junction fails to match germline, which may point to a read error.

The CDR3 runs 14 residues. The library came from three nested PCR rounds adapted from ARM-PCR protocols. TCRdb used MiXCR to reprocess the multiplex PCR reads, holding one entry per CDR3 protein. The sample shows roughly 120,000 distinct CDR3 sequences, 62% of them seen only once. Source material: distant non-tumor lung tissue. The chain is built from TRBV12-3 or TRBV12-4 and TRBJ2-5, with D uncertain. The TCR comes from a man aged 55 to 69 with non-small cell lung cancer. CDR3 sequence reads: CASSPLDGMETQCF. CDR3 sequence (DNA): TGTGCCAGCAGTCCACTGGATGGCATGGAGACCCAGTGCTTC.